The 25 T cell receptor beta chains listed next were all sequenced from one sample in a study of T cell repertoires in cytomegalovirus infection. TCRdb passed the reads through MiXCR, listing each CDR3 protein once. Of fewer than 250,000 distinct CDR3 sequences in the sample, around an eighth were seen once. Sequenced: PBMCs. Receptor source: a human donor in good health (CMV status not recorded). Some clones in this sample may be carry-over from other donors' samples.

Ten or more counts support this clonotype. The V and J genes are TRBV5-1 and TRBJ2-7; 7 positions agree with TRBD1. The length of the CDR3 is 15 residues. The V gene's germline CDR1 is SGHRS and CDR2 YFSETQ. V lost 0 bases to trimming and J lost 5 bases; unmatched junction nucleotides: 8. The CDR3 loop is CASSLGVGGFHEQYF. CDR3 nucleotide sequence: TGCGCCAGCAGCTTGGGGGTAGGGGGCTTCCACGAGCAGTACTTC. The entire variable domain, with the rest obtained from reference TRBV5-1 and TRBJ2-7, is as follows: KAGVTQTPRYLIKTRGQQVTLSCSPISGHRSVSWYQQTPGQGLQFLFEYFSETQRNKGNFPGRFSGRQFSNSRSEMNVSTLELGDSALYLCASSLGVGGFHEQYFGPGTRLTVT.

The chain links TRBV12-3 or TRBV12-4 to TRBJ2-5; D unresolved. V was shortened by 3 bases and J by 4 bases, with 3 bases between the two germline ends. The CDR3 extends over 11 amino acids. CDR3 sequence: CASSFLETQYF. The CDR3, as DNA: TGTGCCAGCAGTTTCCTAGAGACCCAGTACTTC.

This clonotype appeared a few times. The chain links TRBV29-1 to TRBJ2-5; 12 bases align to TRBD2. Per germline, CDR1 SQVTM and CDR2 ANQGSEA. There are 14 residues in the CDR3. V trimming: 4 bases; J trimming: 4 bases; junction bases outside the gene matches: 4. The CDR3 sequence: CSVGLAGVGETQYF. Written as DNA, the CDR3 is TGCAGCGTTGGACTAGCGGGGGTAGGAGAGACCCAGTACTTC.

In its sample, this clonotype was seen a few times. This chain uses TRBV6-2 or TRBV6-3 with TRBJ1-1; D might be TRBD1 (5 bases). The CDR3 spans 14 residues. Trimming removed 6 bases at V and 4 bases at J, with 15 bases between. In germline, CDR1 is MNHEY, CDR2 SVGEGT. The CDR3 spells CASSGTPRGTEAFF. In DNA, the CDR3 is TGTGCCAGCAGCGGGACCCCGAGGGGCACTGAAGCTTTCTTT.

This clonotype was picked up many times. The V gene is TRBV27, the J gene TRBJ2-3; 7 bases align to TRBD2. Germline CDR1 and CDR2: MNHEY and SMNVEV (reference sequence). The CDR3 sequence is 14 residues long. Trimming cost V 3 bases and J 2 bases; bases outside gene matches: 2. The CDR3 coding sequence is TGTGCCAGCAGTTTGGGGACTAACACAGATACGCAGTATTTT. Amino acids: CASSLGTNTDTQYF.

This chain connects TRBV7-9 to TRBJ2-5; 9 nucleotides agree with TRBD1. With 4 bases clipped from V and 3 bases from J, the junction kept 6 bases outside the gene matches. This CDR3 comprises 15 residues. Germline CDR1 SEHNR, CDR2 FQNEAQ (reference sequence). CDR3 in amino acids: CASSSARTGEETQYF. CDR3 DNA: TGTGCCAGCAGCTCTGCGAGGACAGGGGAAGAGACCCAGTACTTC. Full variable domain (rest looked up from reference TRBV7-9 and TRBJ2-5): DTGVSQNPRHKITKRGQNVTFRCDPISEHNRLYWYRQTLGQGPEFLTYFQNEAQLEKSRLLSDRFSAERPKGSFSTLEIQRTEQGDSAMYLCASSSARTGEETQYFGPGTRLLVL.

Ten or more counts support this clonotype. The chain is built from TRBV7-2 and TRBJ1-1, with a tentative D call TRBD1 (6 bases). This CDR3 contains 16 residues. V lost 0 bases and J 1 base, leaving 12 bases between the germline ends. Germline CDR1 reads SGHTA; CDR2 reads FQGNSA. The CDR3: CASSLAGGDGNTEAFF. DNA of the CDR3: TGTGCCAGCAGCTTAGCGGGGGGCGACGGGAACACTGAAGCTTTCTTT.

This clonotype has a count of ten or more. J is TRBJ2-7 and V is TRBV7-2; 8 positions match TRBD2. The CDR3 loop spans 15 amino acids. The V gene's germline CDR1 is SGHTA and CDR2 FQGNSA. V lost 1 base to trimming and J lost 0 bases; unmatched junction nucleotides: 2. CDR3: CASSLGSGVSYEQYF. In DNA, the CDR3 is TGTGCCAGCAGCTTAGGTAGCGGGGTCTCCTACGAGCAGTACTTC.

This clonotype was counted at least ten times. The J gene is TRBJ1-1, the V gene TRBV7-2, with D hard to call. The CDR3 spans 13 residues. Trimming removed 6 bases at V and 1 base at J, with 9 bases between. CDR1 and CDR2 from the germline V gene are SGHTA and FQGNSA. CDR3 residues: CASRSRPNTEAFF. DNA of the CDR3: TGTGCCAGCAGGTCTCGGCCGAACACTGAAGCTTTCTTT.

The chain combines TRBV20-1 with TRBJ1-5; 9 positions match TRBD1. V was clipped by 4 bases and J by 4 bases; unmatched bases: 2. This CDR3 has 13 residues. Germline-derived CDR1 and CDR2 are DFQATT and SNEGSKA (reference sequence). The CDR3 bases are TGCAGTGCTACCGGACAGGGGAATCAGCCCCAGCATTTT. Its protein product is CSATGQGNQPQHF.

This clonotype showed up many times. The rearrangement uses TRBV7-2 and TRBJ2-5, with TRBD2 identical over 11 bases. Trimming took 8 bases from V and 5 from J; bases not matched to a gene: 13. This CDR3 region has 16 residues. Germline V gene lookup returns CDR1 SGHTA and CDR2 FQGNSA. CDR3 amino acids: CASRRASGRSDETQYF. The DNA for the CDR3 is TGTGCCAGCCGTCGGGCTAGCGGGAGGTCCGATGAGACCCAGTACTTC.

This clonotype was observed at least ten times. The chain couples TRBV6-2 or TRBV6-3 to TRBJ1-2, with D possibly being TRBD1 (5 bases). The CDR3 sequence is 12 residues long. Germline-derived CDR1 and CDR2 are MNHEY and SVGEGT. V gave up 6 bases and J gave up 4 bases, with 9 bases separating them. CDR3 in DNA: TGTGCCAGCAGACGACAGAGCTATGGCTACACCTTC. Protein sequence: CASRRQSYGYTF.

This clonotype was detected many times. V usage is TRBV7-2 and J usage is TRBJ1-1; a weak D match, TRBD1 (5 bases). V gave up 5 bases and J gave up 1 base, with 17 bases separating them. CDR1 is SGHTA, CDR2 FQGNSA, per germline. This CDR3 region has 16 residues. The chain's CDR3 is CASSRRATGRNTEAFF. In DNA form, the CDR3 reads TGTGCCAGCAGCCGCAGGGCCACCGGGAGGAACACTGAAGCTTTCTTT.

Ten or more counts support this clonotype. The J gene is TRBJ2-7, the V gene TRBV7-3; either TRBD1 or TRBD2 may supply D (5 bases each). V was cut by 3 bases and J by 7 bases, with 13 bases left in between. The CDR3 loop spans 13 amino acids. Germline-derived CDR1 and CDR2 are SGHTA and FQGTGA. In DNA form, the CDR3 reads TGTGCCAGCAGCTTGCAGGGAGTGGGGGAGCAGTACTTC. Amino acids: CASSLQGVGEQYF.

In this sample, this clonotype turned up a few times. This chain connects TRBV2 to TRBJ2-1, with 9 nucleotides matching TRBD1. V trimming: 5 bases; J trimming: 5 bases; junction bases outside the gene matches: 10. CDR3 size: 16 residues. Per germline, CDR1 SNHLY and CDR2 FYNNEI. For the CDR3, the DNA is TGTGCCAGCAGTTCCACGCCGGGACAGGGTGACAATGAGCAGTTCTTC. It yields the protein CASSSTPGQGDNEQFF.

This clonotype was seen a handful of times. This chain joins TRBV20-1 and TRBJ2-1, with 7 bases lining up with TRBD2. CDR1 and CDR2 (germline): DFQATT, SNEGSKA (reference sequence). V lost 3 bases and J lost 2; bases outside the gene matches: 4. CDR3 length: 14 residues. The CDR3 loop reads CSASRAGAYNEQFF. Written as DNA, the CDR3 is TGCAGTGCTAGCCGTGCGGGGGCCTACAATGAGCAGTTCTTC.

In this sample, this clonotype turned up many times. J is TRBJ1-1 and V is TRBV11-3; 7 nucleotides line up with TRBD1. CDR3 size: 13 residues. Germline V gives CDR1 SGHNT, CDR2 YENEEA. The V and J ends lost 1 base and 9 bases, in that order; junction bases with no gene match: 5. Written as DNA, the CDR3 is TGTGCCAGCAGCTTAGCAGGGACAGATAAAGCTTTCTTT. Amino acid sequence: CASSLAGTDKAFF.

This clonotype has a count of ten or more. V and J are TRBV7-2 and TRBJ2-7; 10 positions agree with TRBD1. Losses at the gene ends were 4 bases for V and 3 bases for J; bases not matched to a gene: 3. The CDR3 loop spans 14 amino acids. Germline-derived CDR1 and CDR2 are SGHTA and FQGNSA. For the CDR3, the DNA is TGTGCCAGCAGCTCGGACAGGGGGAGCTACGAGCAGTACTTC. Amino acid sequence: CASSSDRGSYEQYF.

In DNA, the CDR3 is TGTGCCAGCAGCTCGGAGGCTGGGAAAGAGACCCAGTACTTC. It encodes CASSSEAGKETQYF. The chain uses TRBV5-4 and TRBJ2-5; maybe TRBD2 (5 bases). CDR3 length: 14 residues. The germline V gene encodes CDR1 SGHNT and CDR2 YYREEE (reference sequence). V lost 3 bases and J 3 bases, leaving 12 bases between the germline ends.

This clonotype was observed a few times. The rearrangement uses TRBV29-1 and TRBJ2-1, with D hard to call. V was trimmed by 6 bases and J by 9 bases, leaving 15 bases between them. CDR3 length equals 12 residues. The germline CDR1 and CDR2 sequences are SQVTM and ANQGSEA. CDR3 protein: CSVVPLNGEQFF. The DNA of the CDR3 is TGCAGCGTAGTCCCCCTTAACGGTGAGCAGTTCTTC.

In this sample, this clonotype turned up a few times. The V call is TRBV6-6, the J call TRBJ1-2; 10 bases match TRBD1. The CDR3 extends over 15 amino acids. CDR1 MNHNY and CDR2 SVGAGI come from the germline V gene (reference sequence). After removal of 5 bases from V and 7 bases from J, the junction contained 10 bases not matched to a gene. CDR3 nucleotides: TGTGCCAGCAGTACCCCCCGGGACAGGGGAGGTGGCTACACCTTC. This codes for CASSTPRDRGGGYTF.

This clonotype was observed many times. The V and J genes are TRBV12-3 or TRBV12-4 and TRBJ2-2; weak D call: TRBD2 (5 bases). Trimming shortened V by 6 bases and J by 7 bases, and 24 bases separated the two germline ends. The CDR3 extends over 17 amino acids. The CDR3: CASSLTLSGLADGELFF. The CDR3 nucleotides read TGTGCCAGCAGCCTAACCCTATCGGGCCTAGCAGACGGGGAGCTGTTTTTT.

This clonotype has a count of ten or more. The chain recombines TRBV28 with TRBJ1-6; D is perhaps TRBD1 (6 bases). Germline V gene data show CDR1 as MDHEN and CDR2 as SYDVKM. This CDR3 is 13 amino acids long. The V and J ends lost 7 bases and 6 bases respectively, with 10 bases between them. The CDR3 loop reads CASTGTLNSPLHF. The CDR3 DNA is TGTGCCAGCACGGGGACACTTAATTCACCCCTCCACTTT.

A few counts support this clonotype. The chain uses TRBV6-6 and TRBJ2-1, with TRBD2 matching 8 bases. Germline assignment: CDR1 MNHNY and CDR2 SVGAGI (reference sequence). This CDR3 spans 15 amino acids. Trimming cost V 5 bases and J 9 bases; bases outside gene matches: 12. CDR3 nucleotides: TGTGCCAGCAGTGTGGTGAGCGGGAGAAACGGTGAGCAGTTCTTC. Translating it yields CASSVVSGRNGEQFF.

V gene TRBV19 combines with J gene TRBJ2-1, with D unclear. Trimming removed 4 bases at V and 0 bases at J, with 13 bases between. This CDR3 spans 16 amino acids. Germline-derived CDR1 and CDR2 are LNHDA and SQIVND (reference sequence). The CDR3 loop reads CASSTPTGTSYNEQFF. CDR3 nucleotides: TGTGCCAGTAGTACCCCGACTGGAACCTCCTACAATGAGCAGTTCTTC.